The 10 T cell receptor beta chains reported below all come from one sample, sequenced in a study of response to subunit inactivated influenza vaccine. TCRdb reprocessed the RT-PCR reads via MiXCR and lists one record per CDR3 protein. The data show more than 550,000 distinct CDR3 sequences, with about 10% seen just once and about 10% held by the top ten. The material sequenced was PBMCs from blood, taken on the day of vaccination. The receptors shown here come from a man in his fifties or sixties who received an inactivated influenza vaccine.

This clonotype showed up many times. The V call is TRBV7-6, the J call TRBJ2-2, with no clear D. This CDR3 has 17 residues. V lost 1 base and J lost 1, with 13 bases in between. Germline V CDR1 and CDR2: SGHVS, FNYEAQ. The CDR3 coding sequence is TGTGCCAGCAGCTTAGAGGTGGGCCAGATGAACACCGGGGAGCTGTTTTTT. Protein: CASSLEVGQMNTGELFF.

The chain couples TRBV6-2 or TRBV6-3 to TRBJ2-7; D is possibly TRBD2 (7 bases). V lost 7 bases and J 1 base, leaving 14 bases between the germline ends. CDR1 MNHEY and CDR2 SVGEGT come from the germline V gene. The CDR3 has 14 residues. The DNA of the CDR3 is TGTGCCAGCATCCCGGGGGGCGGTTCCTACGAGCAGTACTTC. Translation: CASIPGGGSYEQYF.

This clonotype was found many times. The CDR3 here is CASSRTGTGTEIVSYEQYF. CDR3 bases: TGTGCCAGCAGTCGAACCGGGACAGGCACGGAGATAGTATCCTACGAGCAGTACTTC. The rearrangement joins TRBV6-2 or TRBV6-3 to TRBJ2-7, with 8 nucleotides matching TRBD1. There are 19 residues in the CDR3. Germline lookup yields CDR1 MNHEY and CDR2 SVGEGT. J gave up 1 base and V 5 bases, and 19 bases lay outside the gene matches.

This clonotype was recorded at least ten times. V is TRBV5-5 and J is TRBJ2-3; 12 bases line up with TRBD2. Germline CDR1 and CDR2: SGHKS and YYEKEE (reference sequence). V trimming: 4 bases; J trimming: 5 bases; junction bases outside the gene matches: 8. This CDR3 comprises 16 residues. CDR3 nucleotides: TGTGCCAGCAGCACTCTAGCGGGAGGGCCAGGAGATACGCAGTATTTT. Its translation: CASSTLAGGPGDTQYF.

A few counts support this clonotype. The chain combines TRBV7-2 with TRBJ2-5; 8 nucleotides match TRBD2. CDR3 length equals 16 residues. Germline trimming cut 3 bases from V and 1 base from J; bases unmatched to any gene: 7. Germline V gives CDR1 SGHTA, CDR2 FQGNSA. The CDR3 DNA follows: TGTGCCAGCAGCTTGGTTACGGGGGGGATCCAAGAGACCCAGTACTTC. Translation: CASSLVTGGIQETQYF.

The table lists this clonotype with a few counts. The V and J genes are TRBV5-1 and TRBJ1-1; D not resolved. Germline V lookup: CDR1 SGHRS, CDR2 YFSETQ. The V gene lost 1 base and the J gene lost 4 bases, with 5 bases spanning the gap. This CDR3 comprises 12 residues. The CDR3 sequence: CASSLKPTEAFF. The CDR3 DNA reads as TGCGCCAGCAGCTTGAAACCCACTGAAGCTTTCTTT.

In this sample, this clonotype turned up many times. The chain employs TRBV5-6 and TRBJ2-7, with 10 bases fitting TRBD1. V lost 0 bases and J lost 0; bases outside the gene matches: 6. Germline CDR1 and CDR2: SGHDT and YYEEEE. The CDR3 runs to 17 residues. The CDR3 DNA follows: TGTGCCAGCAGCTTGGAATGGGGACAGGGGAGCTCCTACGAGCAGTACTTC. It yields the protein CASSLEWGQGSSYEQYF.

The V gene is TRBV10-3, the J gene TRBJ2-7, with 8 bases lining up with TRBD2. V was clipped by 2 bases and J by 3 bases; unmatched bases: 6. This CDR3 has 15 residues. Germline V gene lookup returns CDR1 ENHRY and CDR2 SYGVKD. DNA for the CDR3: TGTGCCATCAGTGAGGGGAGCGGGAGAGTCTACGAGCAGTACTTC. The encoded protein is CAISEGSGRVYEQYF.

This clonotype was counted between two and nine times. V and J are TRBV5-1 and TRBJ2-1, with D possibly matching TRBD1 (6 bases). The germline CDR1 and CDR2 sequences are SGHRS and YFSETQ. The CDR3 runs to 14 residues. The V gene lost 4 bases and the J gene lost 4 bases, with 12 bases spanning the gap. CDR3 in amino acids: CASSILTGYNEQFF. The CDR3 coding sequence is TGCGCCAGCAGCATACTGACAGGATACAATGAGCAGTTCTTC.

A few counts support this clonotype. V gene TRBV19 combines with J gene TRBJ2-7; 10 bases are shared with TRBD1. Per the germline V gene, CDR1 is LNHDA and CDR2 is SQIVND (reference sequence). V lost 7 bases to trimming and J lost 2 bases; unmatched junction nucleotides: 5. CDR3 size: 14 residues. The CDR3 DNA sequence: TGTGCCAGTACCCTCGGGACAGGGGCCTACGAGCAGTACTTC. Translation gives CASTLGTGAYEQYF.